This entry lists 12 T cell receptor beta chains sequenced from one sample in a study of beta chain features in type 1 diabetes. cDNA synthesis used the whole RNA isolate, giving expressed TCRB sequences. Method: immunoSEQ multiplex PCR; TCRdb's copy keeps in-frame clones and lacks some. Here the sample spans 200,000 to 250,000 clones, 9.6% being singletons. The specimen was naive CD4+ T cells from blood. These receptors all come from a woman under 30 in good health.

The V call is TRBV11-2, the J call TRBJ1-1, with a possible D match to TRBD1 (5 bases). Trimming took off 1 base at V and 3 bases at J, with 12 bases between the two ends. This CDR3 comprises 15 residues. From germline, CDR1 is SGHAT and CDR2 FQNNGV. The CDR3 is CASSLVSGHHTEAFF. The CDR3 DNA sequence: TGTGCCAGCAGCTTAGTGTCAGGGCATCACACTGAAGCTTTCTTT.

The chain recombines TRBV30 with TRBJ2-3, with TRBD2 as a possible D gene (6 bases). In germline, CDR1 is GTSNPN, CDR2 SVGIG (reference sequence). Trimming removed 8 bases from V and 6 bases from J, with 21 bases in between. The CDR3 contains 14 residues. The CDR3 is CAGGKSSTLDTQYF. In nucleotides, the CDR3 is TGTGCCGGAGGGAAATCTAGCACACTGGATACGCAGTATTTT. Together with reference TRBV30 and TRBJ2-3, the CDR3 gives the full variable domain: SQTIHQWPATLVQPVGSPLSLECTVEGTSNPNLYWYRQAAGRGLQLLFYSVGIGQISSEVPQNLSASRPQDRQFILSSKKLLLSDSGFYLCAGGKSSTLDTQYFGPGTRLTVL.

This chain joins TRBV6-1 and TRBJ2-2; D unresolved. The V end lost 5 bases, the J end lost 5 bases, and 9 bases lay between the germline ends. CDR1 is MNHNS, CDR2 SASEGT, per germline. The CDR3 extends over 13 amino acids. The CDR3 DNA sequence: TGTGCCAGCAGTCCCCTAGGTACCGGGGAGCTGTTTTTT. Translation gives CASSPLGTGELFF.

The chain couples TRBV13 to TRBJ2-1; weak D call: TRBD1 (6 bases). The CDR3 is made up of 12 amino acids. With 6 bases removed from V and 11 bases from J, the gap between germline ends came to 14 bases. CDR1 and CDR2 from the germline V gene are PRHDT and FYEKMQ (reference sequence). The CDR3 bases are TGTGCCAGCAGTCCAGGGGTGGGAAAGCAGTTCTTC. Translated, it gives CASSPGVGKQFF.

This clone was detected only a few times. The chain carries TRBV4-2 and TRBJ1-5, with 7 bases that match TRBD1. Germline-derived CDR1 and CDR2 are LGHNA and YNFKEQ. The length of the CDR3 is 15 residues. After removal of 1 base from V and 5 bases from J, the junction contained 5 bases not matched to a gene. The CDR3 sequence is CASSQGQGRDQPQHF. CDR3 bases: TGTGCCAGCAGCCAAGGACAGGGACGGGATCAGCCCCAGCATTTT.

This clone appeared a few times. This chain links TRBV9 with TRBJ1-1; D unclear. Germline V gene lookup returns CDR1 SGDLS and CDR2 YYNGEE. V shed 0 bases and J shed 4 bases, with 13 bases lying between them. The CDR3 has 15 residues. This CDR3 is CASSVDVRPGTEAFF. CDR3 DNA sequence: TGTGCCAGCAGCGTAGATGTGCGGCCGGGCACTGAAGCTTTCTTT.

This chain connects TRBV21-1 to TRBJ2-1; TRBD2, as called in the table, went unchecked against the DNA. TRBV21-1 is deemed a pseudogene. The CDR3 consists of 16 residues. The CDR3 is CASSYKREPTYNEQFF. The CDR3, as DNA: TGTGCCAGCAGTTACAAGCGGGAGCCCACCTACAATGAGCAGTTCTTC.

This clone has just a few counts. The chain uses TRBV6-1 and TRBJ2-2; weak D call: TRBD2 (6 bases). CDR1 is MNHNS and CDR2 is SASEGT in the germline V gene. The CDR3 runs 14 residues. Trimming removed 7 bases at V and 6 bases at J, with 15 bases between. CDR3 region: CASTRTITAGELFF. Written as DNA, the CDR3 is TGTGCCAGCACCCGGACTATAACTGCCGGGGAGCTGTTTTTT.

The DNA of the CDR3 is TGTGCCAGCAGTAAGGACACGAGCACAGATACGCAGTATTTT. It translates to CASSKDTSTDTQYF. The chain carries TRBV6-5 and TRBJ2-3, with D possibly matching TRBD1 (5 bases). Germline CDR1 is MNHEY and CDR2 is SVGAGI. The ends were cut back, 5 bases at V and 0 bases at J, with 9 bases in the middle. The length of the CDR3 is 14 residues.

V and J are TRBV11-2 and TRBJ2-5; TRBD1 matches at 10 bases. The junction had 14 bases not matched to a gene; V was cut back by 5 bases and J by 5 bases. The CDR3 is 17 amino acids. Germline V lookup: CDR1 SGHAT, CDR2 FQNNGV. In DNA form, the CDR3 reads TGTGCCAGCAGCCAAGGGGCCGGGACAGGGGTCGGGGAGACCCAGTACTTC. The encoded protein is CASSQGAGTGVGETQYF. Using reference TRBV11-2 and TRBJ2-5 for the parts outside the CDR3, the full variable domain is EAGVAQSPRYKIIEKRQSVAFWCNPISGHATLYWYQQILGQGPKLLIQFQNNGVVDDSQLPKDRFSAERLKGVDSTLKIQPAKLEDSAVYLCASSQGAGTGVGETQYFGPGTRLLVL.

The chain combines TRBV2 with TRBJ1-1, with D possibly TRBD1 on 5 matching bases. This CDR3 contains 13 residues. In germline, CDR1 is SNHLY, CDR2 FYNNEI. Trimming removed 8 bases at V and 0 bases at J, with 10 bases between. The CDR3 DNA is TGTGCCAGCGGGGCAGCCATGAACACTGAAGCTTTCTTT. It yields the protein CASGAAMNTEAFF.

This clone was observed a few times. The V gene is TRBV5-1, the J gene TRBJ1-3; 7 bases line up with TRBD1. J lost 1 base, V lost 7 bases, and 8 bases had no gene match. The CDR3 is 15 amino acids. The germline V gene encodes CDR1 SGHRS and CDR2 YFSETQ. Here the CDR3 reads CASGSQGESGNTIYF. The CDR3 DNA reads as TGCGCCAGCGGCTCCCAGGGGGAATCTGGAAACACCATATATTTT. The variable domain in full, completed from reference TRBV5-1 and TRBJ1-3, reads KAGVTQTPRYLIKTRGQQVTLSCSPISGHRSVSWYQQTPGQGLQFLFEYFSETQRNKGNFPGRFSGRQFSNSRSEMNVSTLELGDSALYLCASGSQGESGNTIYFGEGSWLTVV.